This T cell receptor (beta chain) was recorded in a study of early T cells in non-severe SARS-CoV-2 infection. About the research overall: Sequencing input comprised bulk RNA from unsorted whole blood; chain pairing was not available.

Study conclusions and caveats: Database matching using VDJdb favored anti-spike CD8 responses, with private and CD4 specificities left missing.

In the case of this clonotype: Antigen: not known.

TCRdb itself ran the 5' RACE reads through MiXCR, one entry per CDR3 protein. The sample consists of 98,000 or so distinct CDR3 sequences, roughly 11% of them appearing once. Looked up from germline, CDR1 is MNHNS and CDR2 is SASEGT. The CDR3 has 10 amino acids. The source of this sequence is an adult who was a healthcare worker with PCR-confirmed SARS-CoV-2 infection or an uninfected control (not recorded which). V gene TRBV6-1 combines with J gene TRBJ1-1; D remains unclear. Material: whole blood. The chain's CDR3 is CVLMNTEAFF. The CDR3 DNA follows: TGTGTACTGATGAACACTGAAGCTTTCTTT.